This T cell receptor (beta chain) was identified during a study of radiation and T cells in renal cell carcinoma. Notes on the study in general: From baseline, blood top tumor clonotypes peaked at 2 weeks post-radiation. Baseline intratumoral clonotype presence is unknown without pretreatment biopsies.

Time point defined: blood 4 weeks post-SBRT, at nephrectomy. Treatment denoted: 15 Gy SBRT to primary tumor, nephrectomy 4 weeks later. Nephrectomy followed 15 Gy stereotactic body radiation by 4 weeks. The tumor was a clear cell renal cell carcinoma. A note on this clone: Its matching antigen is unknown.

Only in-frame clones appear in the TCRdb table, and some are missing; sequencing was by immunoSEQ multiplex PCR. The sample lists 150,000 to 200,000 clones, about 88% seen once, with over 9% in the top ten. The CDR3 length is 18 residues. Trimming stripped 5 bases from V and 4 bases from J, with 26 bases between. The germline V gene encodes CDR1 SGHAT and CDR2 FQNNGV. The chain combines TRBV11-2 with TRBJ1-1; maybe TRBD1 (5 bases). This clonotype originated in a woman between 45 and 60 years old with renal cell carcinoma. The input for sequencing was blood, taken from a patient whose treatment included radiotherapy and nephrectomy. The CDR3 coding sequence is TGTGCCAGCAGCCCTACGGGGGGGATAGCAGGCTGGGGCACTGAAGCTTTCTTT. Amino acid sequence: CASSPTGGIAGWGTEAFF.